This TCR beta chain was sequenced during a study of cytomegalovirus exposure and HLA in healthy donors. The PCR contained 60 Vbeta and 13 Jbeta primers. Clones were read by immunoSEQ multiplex PCR, and TCRdb kept only the in-frame ones, dropping some. This table has 150,000 to 200,000 clones, over 80% appearing once. Germline V gene lookup returns CDR1 SGHTA and CDR2 FQGNSA. Trimming stripped 5 bases from V and 1 base from J, with 10 bases between. This CDR3 has 14 residues. Source material: PBMCs. The chain joins TRBV7-2 to TRBJ2-3; D perhaps matches TRBD1 (5 bases). This TCR was sampled from a boy under 10 years old in good health and CMV-seronegative. Written as DNA, the CDR3 is TGTGCCAGCAGCGAACGACAGCGCACAGATACGCAGTATTTT. Its protein is CASSERQRTDTQYF.